Presented here are 2 T cell receptor beta chains from one specimen sequenced in a study of T cells in Graves' hyperthyroidism and ophthalmopathy. What was amplified from RNA transcripts were TCR beta CDR3 regions. The TCR CDR3 first-round RT-PCR relied on the HTBI primer set. TCRdb redid the calling of the multiplex PCR reads with MiXCR, one entry per CDR3 protein. This table has some 740,000 distinct CDR3 sequences, 14% appearing once. The sample was blood. Receptors were obtained from a woman aged 18-30 years with Graves' hyperthyroidism.

A remark on this clonotype: A read error is possible here, since a much larger clone lies one base away. The genes are TRBV19 and TRBJ2-1, with 9 bases aligning to TRBD1. Germline V gives CDR1 LNHDA, CDR2 SQIVND (reference sequence). V gave up 3 bases and J gave up 10 bases; unmatched junction bases: 7. The CDR3 is 14 residues long. CDR3 sequence reads: CASSMGTGLQEQFF. CDR3 nucleotide sequence: TGTGCCAGTAGTATGGGGACAGGGCTTCAAGAGCAGTTCTTC.

This clonotype appeared a few times. The rearrangement joins TRBV20-1 to TRBJ2-7; 12 bases are a match to TRBD1. CDR3 length: 17 residues. J gave up 0 bases and V 5 bases, and 11 bases lay outside the gene matches. From germline, CDR1 is DFQATT and CDR2 SNEGSKA (reference sequence). The chain's CDR3 is CSAPGQGAAYSSYEQYF. The CDR3 DNA sequence: TGCAGTGCTCCGGGACAGGGGGCGGCTTACAGCTCCTACGAGCAGTACTTC.